A selection of T cell receptor beta chains follows, all from one sample in a study of Ad26.COV2.S vaccination and SARS-CoV-2 variants. Libraries were prepared by immunoSEQ multiplex PCR; TCRdb keeps only in-frame clonotypes and omits some of them. Of approximately 480,000 clones in the sample, around 88% were seen once. The specimen was peripheral blood, collected in a trial of Ad26.COV2.S vaccine versus placebo. These receptors were taken from a person aged 18-60 years who received the Ad26.COV2.S COVID-19 vaccine or a placebo. CDR3s include the opening cysteine and the closing phenylalanine or tryptophan. The order of the fields is J gene, V gene, clone size, D gene, CDR3 DNA, CDR3 protein. The D gene is left open where the match is weak. Clone size is given for some rows only: seen once, a few or many times, or a class if the clone is expanded.

J: TRBJ1-2; V: TRBV19; size: -; D: -; DNA: TGTGCCGCCAATGGGGGGGGCCAGGTGAACTATGGCTACACCTTC; CDR3: CAANGGGQVNYGYTF
J: TRBJ1-6; V: TRBV28; size: few; D: -; DNA: TGTGCCAGCAGACAGTCCCACTCACCCCTCCACTTT; CDR3: CASRQSHSPLHF
J: TRBJ1-2; V: TRBV14; size: -; D: -; DNA: TGTGCCAGCAGCCAAGATGGGAGACCCTATGGCTACACCTTC; CDR3: CASSQDGRPYGYTF
J: TRBJ1-1; V: TRBV18; size: -; D: TRBD1; DNA: TGTGCCAGCAAACAGGGGGCGGGCACTGAAGCTTTCTTT; CDR3: CASKQGAGTEAFF
J: TRBJ2-7; V: TRBV13; size: -; D: -; DNA: TGTGCCAGCAGCTCCGGGACTCGGAATACCTACGAGCAGTACTTC; CDR3: CASSSGTRNTYEQYF
J: TRBJ1-2; V: TRBV25-1; size: -; D: -; DNA: TGTGCCAGCAGTGAATATCTAGGGGGCTACACCTTC; CDR3: CASSEYLGGYTF
J: TRBJ2-2; V: TRBV28; size: -; D: TRBD1; DNA: TGTGCCAGCAGGACAGGGGGACCGAACACCGGGGAGCTGTTTTTT; CDR3: CASRTGGPNTGELFF
J: TRBJ2-3; V: TRBV15; size: -; D: TRBD2; DNA: TGTGCCACCACAGCGGGAGGCGGCATCACAGATACGCAGTATTTT; CDR3: CATTAGGGITDTQYF
J: TRBJ1-6; V: TRBV18; size: -; D: -; DNA: TGTGCCAGCTCACCTGGCAGTCCACCTTCACCCCTCCACTTT; CDR3: CASSPGSPPSPLHF
J: TRBJ2-7; V: TRBV6-1; size: -; D: TRBD1; DNA: TGTGCCAGCAGTGAAGTCAGGGGGCTGAACGAGCAGTACTTC; CDR3: CASSEVRGLNEQYF
J: TRBJ2-1; V: TRBV2; size: many; D: TRBD2; DNA: TGTGCCAGCAGTGTCGTCGCGGGAGGTGTCAATGAGCAGTTCTTC; CDR3: CASSVVAGGVNEQFF
J: TRBJ1-1; V: TRBV28; size: -; D: TRBD1; DNA: TGTGCCAGCAGTCCCCGGACAGGTGGGAACACTGAAGCTTTCTTT; CDR3: CASSPRTGGNTEAFF
J: TRBJ1-2; V: TRBV29-1; size: -; D: -; DNA: TGCAGCGCCGACAGCGGCTACACCTTC; CDR3: CSADSGYTF